Listed here are 13 T cell receptor beta chains from one sample, sequenced in a study of CD4 T cells in relation to SARS-CoV-2 and coronaviruses. Their recognized antigens are unknown. TCRdb's table, derived via immunoSEQ multiplex PCR, lists solely in-frame clones and lacks some. The sample has around 30,000 clones; roughly 76% are singletons. Sequenced material: memory CD4+ T cells from PBMCs, cultured in vitro. The receptors stem from an adult with COVID-19.

This clone showed up just a few times. This chain links TRBV7-8 with TRBJ2-7; D may match TRBD1 or TRBD2 (6 bases each). The ends were cut back, 5 bases at V and 5 bases at J, with 13 bases in the middle. The CDR3 is 13 residues long. Germline loops: CDR1 SGHVS, CDR2 FQNEAQ. The CDR3 DNA reads as TGTGCCAGCAGCCGAGGGGGGAGCGACGAGCAGTACTTC. Its translation is CASSRGGSDEQYF.

V is TRBV4-1 and J is TRBJ2-1; the D is unclear. Looked up from germline, CDR1 is MGHRA and CDR2 is YSYEKL. Between the trimmed V and J ends, which lost 3 bases and 8 bases, there was a span of 20 bases. The CDR3 has 16 amino acids. CDR3 sequence: CASSHYPRLRTDEQFF. For the CDR3, the DNA is TGCGCCAGCAGCCACTACCCCCGGCTTCGTACGGATGAGCAGTTCTTC.

The chain couples TRBV3-1 (or the pseudogene TRBV3-2) to TRBJ1-2; D is unresolved. CDR3 length: 13 amino acids. The germline V gene encodes CDR1 LGHDT and CDR2 YNNKEL (reference sequence). The V end lost 2 bases, the J end lost 5 bases, and 9 bases lay between the germline ends. DNA for the CDR3: TGTGCCAGCAGCCAAAATGGGCCATATGGCTACACCTTC. Amino acid sequence: CASSQNGPYGYTF.

The chain has TRBV7-9 and TRBJ1-2; 7 bases are a match to TRBD1. This CDR3 region has 18 residues. V lost 1 base to trimming and J lost 2 bases; unmatched junction nucleotides: 13. Germline CDR1 is SEHNR and CDR2 is FQNEAQ (reference sequence). The CDR3 protein is CASSLGWKGATNNYGYTF. In DNA, the CDR3 is TGTGCCAGCAGCTTAGGGTGGAAGGGGGCGACGAACAACTATGGCTACACCTTC.

The V gene is TRBV19, the J gene TRBJ2-2; 7 bases agree with TRBD2. Germline CDR1 reads LNHDA; CDR2 reads SQIVND (reference sequence). With 9 bases clipped from V and 2 bases from J, the junction kept 9 bases outside the gene matches. This CDR3 region has 15 residues. The CDR3 DNA reads TGTGCCAGCTGGACTCTAGCGGCTAACACCGGGGAGCTGTTTTTT. It is translated as CASWTLAANTGELFF.

The chain has TRBV6-2 or TRBV6-3 and TRBJ2-1; TRBD1 is a possible D gene (6 bases). CDR1 and CDR2 from the germline V gene are MNHEY and SVGEGT. Trimming took 5 bases from V and 9 from J, leaving 20 bases between them. The CDR3 runs 15 residues. DNA of the CDR3: TGTGCCAGCAGTCCGAGCGGACAGCTTGGGTTTGAGCAGTTCTTC. Its protein is CASSPSGQLGFEQFF.

This clone was seen more than once but under ten times. The genes are TRBV5-1 and TRBJ2-5, with 8 bases matching TRBD1. This CDR3 is 15 amino acids long. V gave up 3 bases and J gave up 1 base; unmatched junction bases: 5. CDR1 is SGHRS, CDR2 YFSETQ, per germline. Here the CDR3 reads CASSWGTGSQETQYF. The CDR3 DNA is TGCGCCAGCAGCTGGGGGACAGGCAGCCAAGAGACCCAGTACTTC.

The gene calls are TRBV9 and TRBJ1-5; possible D gene TRBD1, 5 bases. Between the trimmed V and J ends, which lost 0 bases and 5 bases, there was a span of 9 bases. CDR1 and CDR2 (germline): SGDLS, YYNGEE. This CDR3 is 14 amino acids long. The CDR3, as DNA: TGTGCCAGCAGCGTAGGGGACTCCCATCAGCCCCAGCATTTT. This gives the protein CASSVGDSHQPQHF.

The V call is TRBV28, the J call TRBJ2-3, with D tentatively TRBD1 (5 bases). The V gene lost 1 base and the J gene lost 3 bases, with 11 bases spanning the gap. The CDR3 loop spans 15 amino acids. Germline assignment: CDR1 MDHEN and CDR2 SYDVKM. The DNA of the CDR3 is TGTGCCAGCAGTTTATTTAGGGGTTTGACAGATACGCAGTATTTT. Translation: CASSLFRGLTDTQYF.

The chain recombines TRBV14 with TRBJ1-4; TRBD1 is a possible D gene (6 bases). The CDR3 is made up of 16 amino acids. Trimming took off 4 bases at V and 7 bases at J, with 19 bases between the two ends. Germline loops: CDR1 SGHDN, CDR2 FVKESK. The CDR3 spells CASSLGVFRGSEKLFF. The CDR3 region has the DNA TGTGCCAGCAGCCTAGGTGTGTTCAGGGGCTCTGAAAAACTGTTTTTT.

V gene TRBV6-5 combines with J gene TRBJ2-7; tentatively, D is TRBD2 (6 bases). Deletions cut 0 bases from V and 5 bases from J, with 14 bases between. This CDR3 is built from 15 residues. Germline-derived CDR1 and CDR2 are MNHEY and SVGAGI. This chain's CDR3 is CASSYSGGNVHEQYF. The CDR3 nucleotides are TGTGCCAGCAGTTACTCTGGGGGGAACGTCCACGAGCAGTACTTC.

The V call is TRBV25-1, the J call TRBJ1-3; the D is unclear. Trimming removed 1 base from V and 3 bases from J, with 10 bases in between. This CDR3 is built from 15 residues. Per germline, CDR1 MGHDK and CDR2 SYGVNS. The CDR3, as DNA: TGTGCCAGCAGTGAATGGCAAGTGTTTGGAAACACCATATATTTT. The encoded protein is CASSEWQVFGNTIYF.

V is TRBV6-2 or TRBV6-3 and J is TRBJ2-1; D is perhaps TRBD1 (5 bases). The V and J ends lost 5 bases and 9 bases respectively, with 8 bases between them. Germline CDR1 reads MNHEY; CDR2 reads SVGEGT. This CDR3 has 11 amino acids. The CDR3 reads CASSGRGEQFF. The CDR3 DNA reads as TGTGCCAGCAGTGGAAGGGGTGAGCAGTTCTTC.